The clone carrying this TCR beta chain occurred a few times. These data come from a study of T-cell reconstitution after alpha-beta-depleted transplantation in children. Unique molecular identifiers tagged the TCRbeta library. TCRdb used MiXCR to reprocess the PCR reads, holding one entry per CDR3 protein. The sample records about 340,000 distinct CDR3 sequences, around 10% being singletons. The J segment lost 4 bases and the V segment lost 4 bases, leaving 7 bases of the junction unmatched. Looked up from germline, CDR1 is SGHRS and CDR2 is YFSETQ. This CDR3 is 17 amino acids long. This sequence joins TRBV5-1 and TRBJ2-1; 14 bases map to TRBD2. This receptor was obtained from a human donor who donated a stem cell graft to a child with acute lymphoblastic leukemia. This specimen was PBMCs from the stem cell graft donor, taken from the stem cell graft. The CDR3 sequence is CASSPGLAGDRYNEQFF. CDR3 nucleotide sequence: TGCGCCAGCAGCCCGGGACTAGCGGGAGATAGGTACAATGAGCAGTTCTTC.